These 8 T cell receptor beta chains share one sample of origin, sequenced in a study of T-cell reconstitution after alpha-beta-depleted transplantation in children (dated by TCRdb to the mid-2010s). Libraries were prepared through PCR. TCRdb shows the sequencer as Illumina HiSeq 2500. TCR library preparation used molecular barcoding, with unique molecular identifiers applied to normalize quantification of the TCRbeta repertoire. The public reads were reanalyzed by TCRdb: fastp trimming at Q25, MiXCR alignment, in-frame beta chains only. Records with the same CDR3 protein are collapsed into one entry carrying the most frequent genes and DNA. The sample includes some 640,000 distinct CDR3 sequences, with around 17% observed a single time. 0.85% to 1.3% of the sample belongs to the ten largest clones. The specimen comprised PBMCs from the stem cell graft donor, sampled from the stem cell graft. The receptors here all came from a human donor who donated a stem cell graft to a child with acute myeloid leukemia.

The CDR3 protein is CASSASGVNYEQYV. The CDR3 nucleotides read TGCGCCAGCAGTGCCAGCGGGGTTAACTACGAGCAGTACGTC. The V and J genes are TRBV10-2 and TRBJ2-7; 7 bases are a match to TRBD2. V trimming: 4 bases; J trimming: 3 bases; junction bases outside the gene matches: 6. The CDR3 contains 14 residues. Per germline, CDR1 WSHSY and CDR2 SAAADI.

This clonotype came up a few times. The chain employs TRBV7-9 and TRBJ2-4; 8 nucleotides match TRBD1. Germline V CDR1 and CDR2: SEHNR, FQNEAQ (reference sequence). CDR3 size: 15 residues. With V trimmed by 5 bases and J by 6 bases, 9 bases remained unmatched. The CDR3 DNA sequence: TGTGCCAGCAGCGGATTCGGACAGGGAGGAAACATTCAGTACTTC. This gives the protein CASSGFGQGGNIQYF.

The chain carries TRBV7-2 and TRBJ1-2, with a tentative D call TRBD1 (5 bases). CDR3 length equals 13 residues. Germline CDR1 SGHTA, CDR2 FQGNSA. The V gene lost 5 bases and the J gene lost 8 bases, with 15 bases spanning the gap. CDR3 DNA: TGTGCCAGCAGCCAGGGTGGGGGGAAGGGCTACACCTTC. Translated: CASSQGGGKGYTF. The complete variable domain, with remaining parts taken from reference TRBV7-2 and TRBJ1-2, reads GAGVSQSPSNKVTEKGKDVELRCDPISGHTALYWYRQSLGQGLEFLIYFQGNSAPDKSGLPSDRFSAERTGGSVSTLTIQRTQQEDSAVYLCASSQGGGKGYTFGSGTRLTVV.

Ten or more counts support this clonotype. V is TRBV29-1 and J is TRBJ1-2, with 8 positions matching TRBD1. CDR1 and CDR2 (germline): SQVTM, ANQGSEA. The CDR3 runs 14 residues. After removal of 7 bases from V and 4 bases from J, the junction contained 11 bases not matched to a gene. The CDR3 DNA sequence: TGCAGCGCTAAGGGACAGGCGTCCGCCTATGGCTACACCTTC. This sequence encodes CSAKGQASAYGYTF. The full variable domain, its missing parts supplied by reference TRBV29-1 and TRBJ1-2, is SAVISQKPSRDICQRGTSLTIQCQVDSQVTMMFWYRQQPGQSLTLIATANQGSEATYESGFVIDKFPISRPNLTFSTLTVSNMSPEDSSIYLCSAKGQASAYGYTFGSGTRLTVV.

This clonotype was seen more than once but under ten times. The CDR3 region has the DNA TGTGCCAGCAGCTTAGATTATCGTAATTCACCCCTCCACTTT. Amino acids: CASSLDYRNSPLHF. V usage is TRBV7-2 and J usage is TRBJ1-6, with D hard to call. Trimming took off 1 base at V and 6 bases at J, with 7 bases between the two ends. From germline, CDR1 is SGHTA and CDR2 FQGNSA. There are 14 residues in the CDR3.

The table lists this clonotype with a few counts. The chain couples TRBV7-9 to TRBJ2-7; D possibly corresponds to TRBD2 (5 bases). There are 16 residues in the CDR3. Germline V gene sequence: CDR1 SEHNR, CDR2 FQNEAQ (reference sequence). Trimming pared 5 bases from V and 0 bases from J, leaving 17 bases between. The CDR3 DNA reads TGTGCCAGCAGCCGAGGTCGAGGGCGATCCTCCTACGAGCAGTACTTC. Protein sequence: CASSRGRGRSSYEQYF.

In this sample, this clonotype turned up many times. This chain uses TRBV6-1 with TRBJ2-7; TRBD2 matches at 11 bases. Germline CDR1 is MNHNS and CDR2 is SASEGT. CDR3 length: 14 amino acids. After removal of 5 bases from V and 2 bases from J, the junction contained 2 bases not matched to a gene. CDR3 in amino acids: CASSQLAGAYEQYF. The CDR3 DNA is TGTGCCAGCAGTCAACTAGCGGGGGCCTACGAGCAGTACTTC.

This clonotype was detected ten times or more. The gene calls are TRBV20-1 and TRBJ2-5; D is ambiguous. The CDR3 is 11 amino acids. V was trimmed by 5 bases and J by 3 bases, leaving 7 bases between them. From germline, CDR1 is DFQATT and CDR2 SNEGSKA (reference sequence). CDR3 protein: CSASPEETQYF. The DNA of the CDR3 is TGCAGTGCTTCTCCTGAAGAGACCCAGTACTTC.